This entry lists 14 T cell receptor beta chains sequenced from one sample in a study of blood T cell repertoires in COVID-19. TCRdb keeps only in-frame clones here, not all; method: immunoSEQ multiplex PCR. The data show hundreds of thousands of clones, about 86% seen once. Material for sequencing was peripheral blood. Receptors originate from an elderly man with acute or convalescent COVID-19.

The chain links TRBV5-1 to TRBJ1-2; 9 nucleotides line up with TRBD1. The germline V gene has CDR1 SGHRS and CDR2 YFSETQ. The CDR3 has 15 residues. After removal of 4 bases from V and 6 bases from J, the junction contained 10 bases not matched to a gene. CDR3 nucleotides: TGCGCCAGCAGCGCGGGTAACAGGGGGCGAAATGGCTACACCTTC. Protein: CASSAGNRGRNGYTF.

The V gene is TRBV6-2 or TRBV6-3, the J gene TRBJ2-1; 14 nucleotides line up with TRBD2. Trimming at V came to 5 bases and at J to 8 bases, leaving 5 bases not matched to a gene. This CDR3 is built from 15 residues. Germline CDR1 MNHEY, CDR2 SVGEGT. This CDR3 is CASSRLAGGRDEQFF. CDR3 sequence (DNA): TGTGCCAGCAGTCGACTAGCGGGAGGGCGGGATGAGCAGTTCTTC.

This clone appeared a single time. V gene TRBV2 combines with J gene TRBJ2-1; the D gene is possibly TRBD1 (5 bases). V shed 4 bases and J shed 9 bases, with 19 bases lying between them. The CDR3 runs to 15 residues. Germline assignment: CDR1 SNHLY and CDR2 FYNNEI. CDR3 amino acids: CASSADSAGLGEQFF. In nucleotides, the CDR3 is TGTGCCAGCAGTGCCGACAGCGCTGGGCTGGGTGAGCAGTTCTTC.

The chain links TRBV7-2 to TRBJ2-1, with TRBD2 matching 9 bases. Trimming took 1 base from V and 5 from J; bases not matched to a gene: 6. Germline assignment: CDR1 SGHTA and CDR2 FQGNSA. The CDR3 totals 16 residues. CDR3 nucleotide sequence: TGTGCCAGCAGCTTAGTCGCGGCGGGGGGGCACAATGAGCAGTTCTTC. Its translation is CASSLVAAGGHNEQFF.

The V gene is TRBV21-1, the J gene TRBJ2-7; the table's D call TRBD2 went unverified against the DNA. TRBV21-1 is designated a pseudogene. The CDR3 is made up of 15 amino acids. This chain's CDR3 is CASNTPGLAPYEQYF. The CDR3 coding sequence is TGTGCCAGCAACACACCGGGACTAGCTCCCTACGAGCAGTACTTC.

This sequence joins TRBV2 and TRBJ1-1, with 9 bases matching TRBD1. From germline, CDR1 is SNHLY and CDR2 FYNNEI. The CDR3 runs to 13 residues. The ends lost 8 bases at V and 6 bases at J; junction bases unmatched: 7. The DNA for the CDR3 is TGTGCCAGCTCCGGGACAGGGATCGCTGAAGCTTTCTTT. It is translated as CASSGTGIAEAFF.

The chain is built from TRBV7-2 and TRBJ1-1; D perhaps matches TRBD1 (5 bases). Germline CDR1 SGHTA, CDR2 FQGNSA. This CDR3 contains 13 residues. V was clipped by 9 bases and J by 3 bases, with 14 bases between them. CDR3 sequence reads: CASLPTVYTEAFF. CDR3 nucleotide sequence: TGTGCCAGTCTACCGACAGTTTACACTGAAGCTTTCTTT.

This chain joins TRBV4-1 and TRBJ1-5; possibly TRBD1 for D (5 bases). The V and J ends lost 3 bases and 2 bases respectively, with 8 bases between them. Per germline, CDR1 MGHRA and CDR2 YSYEKL. CDR3 length equals 14 residues. CDR3 nucleotide sequence: TGCGCCAGCAGCCACCTAGGGGGCAATCAGCCCCAGCATTTT. This gives the protein CASSHLGGNQPQHF.

The chain employs TRBV7-3 and TRBJ2-6; 12 bases are a match to TRBD1. The CDR3 is 17 residues long. J gave up 4 bases and V 3 bases, and 4 bases lay outside the gene matches. CDR1 is SGHTA and CDR2 is FQGTGA in the germline V gene. CDR3 coding DNA: TGTGCCAGCAGCTTGGGACAGGGGGCTCCCGGGGCCAACGTCCTGACTTTC. Protein product: CASSLGQGAPGANVLTF.

The chain recombines TRBV6-2 or TRBV6-3 with TRBJ2-3; D possibly corresponds to TRBD1 (6 bases). This CDR3 has 16 amino acids. The germline V and J ends were trimmed by 5 bases and 0 bases, with 15 bases remaining between them. Germline V gene data show CDR1 as MNHEY and CDR2 as SVGEGT. The CDR3 coding sequence is TGTGCCAGCAGTAAAAACAGGGTACTAAGCACAGATACGCAGTATTTT. It codes for CASSKNRVLSTDTQYF.

This sequence joins TRBV5-4 and TRBJ1-1, with D uncertain. In germline, CDR1 is SGHNT, CDR2 YYREEE (reference sequence). The CDR3 runs to 16 residues. V lost 3 bases, J lost 0 bases, and 15 bases lay in between. The CDR3 bases are TGTGCCAGCAGCTCTGGGAAGGACTTCATGAACACTGAAGCTTTCTTT. It translates to CASSSGKDFMNTEAFF.

This chain connects TRBV15 to TRBJ2-3; D call uncertain. Per germline, CDR1 LNHNV and CDR2 YYDKDF (reference sequence). CDR3 length: 14 amino acids. V dropped 1 base and J dropped 4 bases, with 9 bases sitting between them. CDR3 in amino acids: CATSRVLGPDTQYF. The CDR3 bases are TGTGCCACCAGCAGAGTCCTGGGCCCAGATACGCAGTATTTT.

In the case of this clone: The sample has other DNA sequences that encode this CDR3 too. The chain links TRBV7-9 to TRBJ1-5; D is unresolved. The germline CDR1 and CDR2 sequences are SEHNR and FQNEAQ (reference sequence). Trimming took 2 bases from V and 5 from J, leaving 7 bases between them. This CDR3 comprises 13 residues. The CDR3 DNA follows: TGTGCCAGCAGCTTATCCGGAGATCAGCCCCAGCATTTT. Protein: CASSLSGDQPQHF.

The gene calls are TRBV3-1 (or the pseudogene TRBV3-2) and TRBJ1-4; possibly TRBD1 for D (5 bases). Germline assignment: CDR1 LGHDT and CDR2 YNNKEL (reference sequence). The CDR3 is made up of 16 amino acids. Trimming stripped 2 bases from V and 2 bases from J, with 12 bases between. CDR3 in DNA: TGTGCCAGCAGCCAAACGAGGACAAATACTAATGAAAAACTGTTTTTT. Amino acids: CASSQTRTNTNEKLFF.